These T cell receptor beta chains were read from a single sample in a study of early T cells in non-severe SARS-CoV-2 infection. A single record per CDR3 protein comes from TCRdb applying MiXCR to the 5' RACE reads. The sample has under 25,000 distinct CDR3 sequences, 5% seen once. Sequencing input: whole blood. The origin of the receptors is an adult who was a healthcare worker with PCR-confirmed SARS-CoV-2 infection or an uninfected control (not recorded which). Both conserved end residues are part of each CDR3. Fields, in order: CDR3 protein, CDR3 DNA, clone size, J gene, CDR3 length, D gene, V gene. The D gene is left open where the match is weak. Clone size appears in some rows only: once, few, many, or a class for an expanded clone.

CDR3aa: CASSSAAGRTIYEQYF; CDR3nt: TGTGCCAGCAGCTCAGCAGCGGGACGGACGATCTACGAGCAGTACTTC; abundance: few; j_gene: TRBJ2-7; len: 16; d_gene: TRBD2; v_gene: TRBV11-2
CDR3aa: CASSMGQFNEKLFF; CDR3nt: TGTGCCAGCAGCATGGGACAGTTTAATGAAAAACTGTTTTTT; abundance: few; j_gene: TRBJ1-4; len: 14; d_gene: TRBD1; v_gene: TRBV7-9
CDR3aa: CSAFDQREQDTQYF; CDR3nt: TGCAGCGCTTTTGACCAACGGGAACAAGATACGCAGTATTTT; abundance: NA; j_gene: TRBJ2-3; len: 14; d_gene: NA; v_gene: TRBV29-1
CDR3aa: CASSQDSGRAGNTIYF; CDR3nt: TGCGCCAGCAGCCAAGATTCTGGCAGGGCTGGAAACACCATATATTTT; abundance: NA; j_gene: TRBJ1-3; len: 16; d_gene: NA; v_gene: TRBV4-3
CDR3aa: CASSLAGPGTGSYTF; CDR3nt: TGTGCCAGCAGCTTAGCGGGCCCGGGGACGGGGAGCTACACCTTC; abundance: many; j_gene: TRBJ1-2; len: 15; d_gene: NA; v_gene: TRBV7-9
CDR3aa: CASSRDRIDSPLHF; CDR3nt: TGTGCCAGCAGTCGGGACCGTATTGACTCACCCCTCCACTTT; abundance: many; j_gene: TRBJ1-6; len: 14; d_gene: NA; v_gene: TRBV5-5
CDR3aa: CAISDPSGSTDTQYF; CDR3nt: TGTGCCATCAGTGATCCGAGCGGTAGCACAGATACGCAGTATTTT; abundance: many; j_gene: TRBJ2-3; len: 15; d_gene: NA; v_gene: TRBV10-3
CDR3aa: CASSWDRRSGANVLTF; CDR3nt: TGTGCCAGCTCATGGGACCGCCGCTCTGGGGCCAACGTCCTGACTTTC; abundance: many; j_gene: TRBJ2-6; len: 16; d_gene: NA; v_gene: TRBV18
CDR3aa: CASSYGRGEEQFF; CDR3nt: TGTGCCAGCAGTTACGGTAGGGGGGAGGAGCAGTTCTTC; abundance: many; j_gene: TRBJ2-1; len: 13; d_gene: NA; v_gene: TRBV6-5
CDR3aa: CATDTGGVRGYTF; CDR3nt: TGTGCCACCGATACAGGGGGGGTTCGTGGCTACACCTTC; abundance: few; j_gene: TRBJ1-2; len: 13; d_gene: TRBD1; v_gene: TRBV10-3